A selection of T cell receptor beta chains follows, all from one sample in a study of T cells after yellow fever vaccination. TCRdb itself ran the 5' RACE reads through MiXCR, one entry per CDR3 protein. The profile shows 350,000 to 450,000 distinct CDR3 sequences, approximately 18% of them singletons. This sample comprised PBMCs, obtained before the yellow fever booster vaccination. These receptor sequences come from a young man who received the YFV17D yellow fever vaccine. The CDR3 runs from the conserved cysteine through the conserved F or W. D genes are given only for firm matches. Size tells how often a clone was seen (once, few, many) or the class of an expanded clone, and some rows leave it out.

TRBJ2-6 TRBV18 few - TGTGCCAGCTCCTTCGGCGGGGCTGGGGCCAACGTCCTGACTTTC CASSFGGAGANVLTF
TRBJ2-3 TRBV27 few - TGTGCCAGCAGTGAGAGGGGAAATACGCAGTATTTT CASSERGNTQYF
TRBJ2-1 TRBV29-1 - TRBD1 TGCAGCGTCGCCCCCGGGACAGGGAGTAGTGGCTCCTACAATGAGCAGTTCTTC CSVAPGTGSSGSYNEQFF
TRBJ2-5 TRBV7-9 few TRBD1 TGTGCCAGCAGCTTCGCCCAGACAGGGAAAGAGACCCAGTACTTC CASSFAQTGKETQYF
TRBJ2-6 TRBV29-1 many - TGCAGCGTTGCTTTAGGAATGAAGGTCTCTGGGGCCAACGTCCTGACTTTC CSVALGMKVSGANVLTF
TRBJ1-3 TRBV11-3 few - TGTGCCAGCAGCTTGACGGCCCGTGGGAACACCATATATTTT CASSLTARGNTIYF
TRBJ2-1 TRBV6-2/TRBV6-3 few TRBD2 TGTGCCAGCAGTTACACAGCGGGGACCTACAATGAGCAGTTCTTC CASSYTAGTYNEQFF
TRBJ1-1 TRBV7-2 - - TGTGCCAGCAGCTTACACTCTAGGGGGACTGAAGCTTTCTTT CASSLHSRGTEAFF
TRBJ2-1 TRBV29-1 few - TGCAGCGTTGAGAGGGTCAGCAATGAGCAGTTCTTC CSVERVSNEQFF
TRBJ2-5 TRBV24-1 - TRBD1 TGTGCCACCAGTGCCTCTGACAGGGGGACCCAGTACTTC CATSASDRGTQYF
TRBJ2-3 TRBV29-1 - TRBD2 TGCAGCGTTGAAGGGCTTAGCGGGGGGGTAGATACGCAGTATTTT CSVEGLSGGVDTQYF
TRBJ2-7 TRBV3-1 - - TGTGCCAGCAGCCTCGACCCGTGGGGGGTTAGCTACGAGCAGTACTTC CASSLDPWGVSYEQYF
TRBJ2-3 TRBV4-1 - TRBD2 TGCGCCAGCAGCCAAAGCCACGGGGGGGACACAGATACGCAGTATTTT CASSQSHGGDTDTQYF
TRBJ1-2 TRBV7-6 - - TGTGCCAGCAGCTTAGTCACAGGGAATGGCTACACCTTC CASSLVTGNGYTF
TRBJ2-4 TRBV18 - - TGTGCCAGCTCACCCGACACTAGGGACGCGCTAAGAAACATTCAGTACTTC CASSPDTRDALRNIQYF
TRBJ1-4 TRBV28 few - TGTGCCAGCAGTTTAGAGGGCAAAAAACTGTTTTTT CASSLEGKKLFF
TRBJ2-1 TRBV11-2 - - TGTGCCAGCAGCTTAGAAGGCCGCCGGTACAATGAGCAGTTCTTC CASSLEGRRYNEQFF
TRBJ1-6 TRBV6-5 - TRBD1 TGTGCCAGCAGTTACTGGACAGGGTATAATTCACCCCTCCACTTT CASSYWTGYNSPLHF
TRBJ2-3 TRBV5-1 few - TGCGCCAGCAGCTTCCCCGGAGGGGCCGGGGCAGATACGCAGTATTTT CASSFPGGAGADTQYF
TRBJ1-2 TRBV7-2 many - TGTGCCAGCAGCTTAGCGAAGGGGAAGTATGGCTACACCTTC CASSLAKGKYGYTF
TRBJ2-5 TRBV5-1 - TRBD2 TGCGCCAGCTCATTAGCGGGGCTGGGGGAGACCCAGTACTTC CASSLAGLGETQYF
TRBJ2-1 TRBV5-1 - - TGCGCCAGCATGGCAAGTATCAATGAGCAGTTCTTC CASMASINEQFF
TRBJ1-5 TRBV6-6 - - TGTGCCAGCAGTTCACAGGCAAATCAGCCCCAGCATTTT CASSSQANQPQHF
TRBJ2-3 TRBV20-1 few TRBD2 TGCAGTGCTAGAGATTGGACGGGGGGGCAGGCAGATACGCAGTATTTT CSARDWTGGQADTQYF
TRBJ1-6 TRBV3-1 - - TGTGCCAGCAGCCAAGACGGGGGGGGCTCACCCCTCCACTTT CASSQDGGGSPLHF
TRBJ1-3 TRBV5-1 - - TGCGCCAGCAGCTTGGACCTCTCTGGAAACACCATATATTTT CASSLDLSGNTIYF
TRBJ1-5 TRBV7-2 few TRBD1 TGTGCCAGCAGCTCAAGACAGGGGTGGGGGCCCCAGCATTTT CASSSRQGWGPQHF
TRBJ1-3 TRBV20-1 few - TGCAGTGCTAGAGATCAGGGGACCTCGAACACCATATATTTT CSARDQGTSNTIYF
TRBJ2-2 TRBV7-6 few - TGTGCCAGCAGCTTAGCGGGGCAGGGTGCCGGGGAGCTGTTTTTT CASSLAGQGAGELFF
TRBJ2-3 TRBV7-3 - TRBD1 TGTGCCAGCAACAGGGGTAGAAGCACAGATACGCAGTATTTT CASNRGRSTDTQYF
TRBJ2-3 TRBV6-5 few - TGTGCCAGCAGTACCTCCCCTCGGACAGATACGCAGTATTTT CASSTSPRTDTQYF
TRBJ1-2 TRBV5-1 few - TGCGCCAGCAGCTTGTTCCAGGGGACTAACTATGGCTACACCTTC CASSLFQGTNYGYTF
TRBJ1-1 TRBV24-1 - TRBD1 TGTGCCACCAGTGACTCCCGACAGGGGAACACTGAAGCTTTCTTT CATSDSRQGNTEAFF
TRBJ2-7 TRBV5-1 few TRBD1 TGCGCCAGCGACAGGACAGGGGGAGGAGTTGAGCAGTACTTC CASDRTGGGVEQYF
TRBJ2-2 TRBV20-1 - TRBD2 TGCAGTGCTAGAGACCCGACTAGCGGGGGCACCGGGGAGCTGTTTTTT CSARDPTSGGTGELFF
TRBJ1-2 TRBV5-1 - - TGCGCCAGCAGCGGCGGAGCGGAGATTAACTATGGCTACACCTTC CASSGGAEINYGYTF
TRBJ1-6 TRBV20-1 - - TGCAGTGCTAATAGACCAGGGGACTCACCCCTCCACTTT CSANRPGDSPLHF
TRBJ2-1 TRBV20-1 few TRBD2 TGCAGTGCTAGAACAGCGGGGGCCCTTTACAATGAGCAGTTCTTC CSARTAGALYNEQFF
TRBJ1-6 TRBV12-3/TRBV12-4 - TRBD1 TGTGCCAGCAGCACAGGGGCGTCAGCCCTCCACTTT CASSTGASALHF
TRBJ1-1 TRBV11-2 - - TGTGCCAGCAGCTCTCAGGGGTGGCGGTCGAACACTGAAGCTTTCTTT CASSSQGWRSNTEAFF
TRBJ2-5 TRBV7-2 many TRBD1 TGTGCCAGCAGCTTCTGGGGGACAGGGGGCTCTTTCCCGTACCAAGAGACCCAGTACTTC CASSFWGTGGSFPYQETQYF
TRBJ2-5 TRBV6-1 few TRBD1 TGTGCCAGCAGACCGGGACAGGGGGCGGAGACCCAGTACTTC CASRPGQGAETQYF
TRBJ1-1 TRBV5-1 few - TGCGCCAGCTCCGCAGGAGAGGGGAACACTGAAGCTTTCTTT CASSAGEGNTEAFF
TRBJ2-3 TRBV13 few - TGTGCCAGCAGCCAACGGGGGGCCGGCACAGATACGCAGTATTTT CASSQRGAGTDTQYF
TRBJ2-2 TRBV5-1 - - TGCGCCAGCCGACATCGAAGAGGGGCATTTATAGTCGGGGAGCTGTTTTTT CASRHRRGAFIVGELFF
TRBJ2-1 TRBV19 - TRBD2 TGTGCCAGTGGAAGCGGGGGTCGCCAGTTCTTC CASGSGGRQFF
TRBJ1-6 TRBV12-3/TRBV12-4 many TRBD1 TGTGCCAGCAGTTTTGGAACAGGGGGCCTTTCACCCCTCCACTTT CASSFGTGGLSPLHF
TRBJ2-1 TRBV9 - - TGTGCCAGTGGGCGCGATGAGCAGTTCTTC CASGRDEQFF
TRBJ1-2 TRBV12-3/TRBV12-4 few - TGTGCCAGCAGTCCCAACAGGGTGGGGGAAGGCTACACCTTC CASSPNRVGEGYTF
TRBJ1-1 TRBV18 once - TGTGCCAGCTCACCACCGCTGACTGGAAGGACTGAAGCTTTCTTT CASSPPLTGRTEAFF
TRBJ1-3 TRBV12-3/TRBV12-4 - - TGTGCCAGCAGTTTCAGACAGGGAAACACCATATATTTT CASSFRQGNTIYF
TRBJ2-1 TRBV7-9 once - TGTGCCAGCAGCACTTGGGGGGGGGCCTCCTACCATGAGCAGTTCTTC CASSTWGGASYHEQFF
TRBJ2-1 TRBV12-3/TRBV12-4 - TRBD1 TGTGCCAGCAGTTTATCGACAGACAGGGGGGTTCGGAATGAGCAGTTCTTC CASSLSTDRGVRNEQFF
TRBJ2-2 TRBV4-2 few TRBD1 TGTGCCAGCGGTGACAGGGGACCCACCGGGGAGCTGTTTTTT CASGDRGPTGELFF
TRBJ1-5 TRBV10-3 few - TGTGCCATCAGTGATTGGGGAGCCAATCAGCCCCAGCATTTT CAISDWGANQPQHF
TRBJ2-3 TRBV20-1 - - TGCAGTCCCTCCCCACGGGACACAGATACGCAGTATTTT CSPSPRDTDTQYF